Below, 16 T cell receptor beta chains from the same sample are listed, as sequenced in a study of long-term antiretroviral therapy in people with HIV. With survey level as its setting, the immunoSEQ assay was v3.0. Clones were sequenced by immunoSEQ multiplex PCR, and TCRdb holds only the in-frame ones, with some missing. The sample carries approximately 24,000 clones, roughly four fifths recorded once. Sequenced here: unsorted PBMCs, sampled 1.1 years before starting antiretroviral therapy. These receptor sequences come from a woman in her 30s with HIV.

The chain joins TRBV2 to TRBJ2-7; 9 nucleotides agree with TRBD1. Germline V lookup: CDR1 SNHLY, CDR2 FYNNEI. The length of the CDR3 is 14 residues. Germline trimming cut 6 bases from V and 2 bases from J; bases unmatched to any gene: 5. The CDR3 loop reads CASSSGTGTYEQYF. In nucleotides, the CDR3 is TGTGCCAGCAGCTCCGGGACAGGGACCTACGAGCAGTACTTC.

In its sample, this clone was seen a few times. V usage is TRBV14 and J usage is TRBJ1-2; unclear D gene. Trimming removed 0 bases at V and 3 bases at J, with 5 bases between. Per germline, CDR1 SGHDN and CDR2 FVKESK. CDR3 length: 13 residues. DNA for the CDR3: TGTGCCAGCAGCCAAGATATGGACTATGGCTACACCTTC. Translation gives CASSQDMDYGYTF.

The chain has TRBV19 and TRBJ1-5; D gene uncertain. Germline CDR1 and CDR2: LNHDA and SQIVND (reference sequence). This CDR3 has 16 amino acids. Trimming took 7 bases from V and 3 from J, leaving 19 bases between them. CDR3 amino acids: CASNPPGRGNNQPQHF. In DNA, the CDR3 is TGTGCCAGTAACCCTCCCGGGCGTGGAAACAATCAGCCCCAGCATTTT.

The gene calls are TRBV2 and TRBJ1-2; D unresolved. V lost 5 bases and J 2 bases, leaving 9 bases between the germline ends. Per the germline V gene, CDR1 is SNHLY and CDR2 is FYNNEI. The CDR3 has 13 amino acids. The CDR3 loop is CASSPSTNYGYTF. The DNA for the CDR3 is TGTGCCAGCAGTCCCAGTACCAACTATGGCTACACCTTC.

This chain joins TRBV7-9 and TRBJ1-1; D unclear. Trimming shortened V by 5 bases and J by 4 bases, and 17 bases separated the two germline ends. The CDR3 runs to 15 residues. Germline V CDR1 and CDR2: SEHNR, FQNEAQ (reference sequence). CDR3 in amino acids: CASSPWSPGVTEAFF. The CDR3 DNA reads TGTGCCAGCAGCCCCTGGAGCCCAGGAGTCACTGAAGCTTTCTTT.

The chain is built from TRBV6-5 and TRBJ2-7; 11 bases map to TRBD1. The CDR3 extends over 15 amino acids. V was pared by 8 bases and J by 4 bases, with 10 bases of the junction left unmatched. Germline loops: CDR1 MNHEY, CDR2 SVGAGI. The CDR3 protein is CASLLGGQGAYEQYV. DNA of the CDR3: TGTGCCAGCCTCCTGGGAGGACAGGGGGCTTACGAGCAGTACGTC.

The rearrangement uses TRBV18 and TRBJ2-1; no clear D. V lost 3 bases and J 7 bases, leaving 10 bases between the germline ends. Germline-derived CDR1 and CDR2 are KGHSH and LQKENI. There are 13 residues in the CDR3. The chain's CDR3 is CASSPPVGNEQFF. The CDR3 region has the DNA TGTGCCAGCTCACCTCCAGTCGGGAATGAGCAGTTCTTC.

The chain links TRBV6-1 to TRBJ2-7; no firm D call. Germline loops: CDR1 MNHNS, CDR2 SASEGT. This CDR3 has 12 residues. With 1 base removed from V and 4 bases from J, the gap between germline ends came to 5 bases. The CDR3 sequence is CASSEGGYEQYV. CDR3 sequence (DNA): TGTGCCAGCAGTGAAGGGGGTTACGAGCAGTACGTC.

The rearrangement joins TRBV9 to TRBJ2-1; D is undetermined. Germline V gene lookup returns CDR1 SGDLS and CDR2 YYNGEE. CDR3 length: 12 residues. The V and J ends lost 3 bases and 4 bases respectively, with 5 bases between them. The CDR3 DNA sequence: TGTGCCAGCAGCGCATCTTACAATGAGCAGTTCTTC. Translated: CASSASYNEQFF.

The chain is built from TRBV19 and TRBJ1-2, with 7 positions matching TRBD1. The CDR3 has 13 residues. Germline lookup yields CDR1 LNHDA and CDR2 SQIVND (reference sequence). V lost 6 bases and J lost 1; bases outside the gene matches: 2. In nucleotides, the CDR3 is TGTGCCAGTAGCAGGGGGGTTAACTATGGCTACACCTTC. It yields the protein CASSRGVNYGYTF.

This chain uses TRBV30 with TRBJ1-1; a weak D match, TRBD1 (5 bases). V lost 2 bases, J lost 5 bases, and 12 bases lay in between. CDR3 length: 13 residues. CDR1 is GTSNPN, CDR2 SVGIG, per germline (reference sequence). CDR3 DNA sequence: TGTGCCTGGAGTCCGAAGGGGCGGACTGAAGCTTTCTTT. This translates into CAWSPKGRTEAFF.

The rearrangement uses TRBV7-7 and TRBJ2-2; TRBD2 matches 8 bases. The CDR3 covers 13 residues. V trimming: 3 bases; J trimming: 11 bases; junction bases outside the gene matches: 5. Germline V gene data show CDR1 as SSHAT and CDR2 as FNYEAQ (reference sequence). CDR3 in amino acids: CASSLERGSELFF. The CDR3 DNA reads TGTGCCAGCAGCTTGGAGCGGGGGAGCGAGCTGTTTTTT. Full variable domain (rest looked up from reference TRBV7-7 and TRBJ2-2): GAGVSQSPRYKVTKRGQDVTLRCDPISSHATLYWYQQALGQGPEFLTYFNYEAQPDKSGLPSDRFSAERPEGSISTLTIQRTEQRDSAMYRCASSLERGSELFFGEGSRLTVL.

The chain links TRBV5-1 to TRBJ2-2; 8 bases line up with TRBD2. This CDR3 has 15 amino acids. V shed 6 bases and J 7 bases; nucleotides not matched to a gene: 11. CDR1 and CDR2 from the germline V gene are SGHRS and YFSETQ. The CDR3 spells CASTLRGGPDGELFF. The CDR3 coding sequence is TGCGCCAGCACACTTCGGGGGGGCCCTGACGGGGAGCTGTTTTTT. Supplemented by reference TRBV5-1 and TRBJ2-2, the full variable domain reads KAGVTQTPRYLIKTRGQQVTLSCSPISGHRSVSWYQQTPGQGLQFLFEYFSETQRNKGNFPGRFSGRQFSNSRSEMNVSTLELGDSALYLCASTLRGGPDGELFFGEGSRLTVL.

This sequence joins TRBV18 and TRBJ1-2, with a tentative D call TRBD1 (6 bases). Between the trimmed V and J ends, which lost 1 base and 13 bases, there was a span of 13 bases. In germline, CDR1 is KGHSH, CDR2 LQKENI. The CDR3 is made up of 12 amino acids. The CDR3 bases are TGTGCCAGCTCACCACAAGACCGGGGGCCCACCTTC. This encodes CASSPQDRGPTF.

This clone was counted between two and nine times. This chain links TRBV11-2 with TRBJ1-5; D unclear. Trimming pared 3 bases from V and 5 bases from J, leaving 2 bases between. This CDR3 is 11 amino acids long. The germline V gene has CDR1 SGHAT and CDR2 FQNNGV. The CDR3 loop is CASSFYQPQHF. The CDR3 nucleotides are TGTGCCAGCAGCTTTTATCAGCCCCAGCATTTT.

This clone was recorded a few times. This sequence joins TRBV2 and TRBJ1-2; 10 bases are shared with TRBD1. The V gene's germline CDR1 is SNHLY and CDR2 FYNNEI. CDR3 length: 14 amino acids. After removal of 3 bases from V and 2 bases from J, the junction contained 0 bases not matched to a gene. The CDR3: CASSEDRGNYGYTF. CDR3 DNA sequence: TGTGCCAGCAGTGAGGACAGGGGGAACTATGGCTACACCTTC.